This T cell receptor (beta chain) was profiled in a study of regulatory T cells in long-lasting Graves disease. Construction of the TCR beta libraries employed iRepertoire HTBI primers in conjunction with Arm-PCR of CDR3 regions. One entry per CDR3 protein, called by TCRdb with MiXCR from the multiplex PCR reads. The data contain 400,000 to 650,000 distinct CDR3 sequences, 15% to 20% of them singletons. Losses at the gene ends were 3 bases for V and 2 bases for J; bases not matched to a gene: 5. The CDR3 covers 15 residues. Per germline, CDR1 KGHSH and CDR2 LQKENI. Time point described: newly diagnosed GD, antithyroid drugs for less than 3 months. Generation of the TCR library employed RNA extracted from PBMCs. Enrollment of patients was through an endocrinology department in Xi'an, China. This sample also belongs to another study, concerning T cells in Graves' hyperthyroidism and ophthalmopathy. That study adds: In the first-round RT-PCR of the TCR CDR3, the HTBI primer set was used.

The gene calls are TRBV18 and TRBJ2-3, with 7 bases aligning to TRBD1. The receptor was isolated from a woman aged 40-60 years with Graves disease. The source was peripheral blood mononuclear cells (PBMCs), collected at new diagnosis, from a patient treated with antithyroid drugs. CDR3 sequence: CASSPWGTDTDTQYF. CDR3 nucleotides: TGTGCCAGCTCACCTTGGGGGACAGACACAGATACGCAGTATTTT.